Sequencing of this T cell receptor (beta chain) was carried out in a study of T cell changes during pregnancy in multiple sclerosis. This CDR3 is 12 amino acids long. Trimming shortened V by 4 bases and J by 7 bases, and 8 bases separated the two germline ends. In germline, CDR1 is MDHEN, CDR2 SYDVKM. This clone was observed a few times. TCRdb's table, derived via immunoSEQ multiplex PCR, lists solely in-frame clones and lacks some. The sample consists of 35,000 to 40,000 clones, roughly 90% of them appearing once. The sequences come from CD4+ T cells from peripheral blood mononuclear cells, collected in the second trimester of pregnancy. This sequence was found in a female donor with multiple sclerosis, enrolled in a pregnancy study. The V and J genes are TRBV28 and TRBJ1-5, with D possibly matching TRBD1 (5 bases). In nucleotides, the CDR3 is TGTGCCAGCAGTTCACGACAGCAGCCCCAGCATTTT. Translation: CASSSRQQPQHF.